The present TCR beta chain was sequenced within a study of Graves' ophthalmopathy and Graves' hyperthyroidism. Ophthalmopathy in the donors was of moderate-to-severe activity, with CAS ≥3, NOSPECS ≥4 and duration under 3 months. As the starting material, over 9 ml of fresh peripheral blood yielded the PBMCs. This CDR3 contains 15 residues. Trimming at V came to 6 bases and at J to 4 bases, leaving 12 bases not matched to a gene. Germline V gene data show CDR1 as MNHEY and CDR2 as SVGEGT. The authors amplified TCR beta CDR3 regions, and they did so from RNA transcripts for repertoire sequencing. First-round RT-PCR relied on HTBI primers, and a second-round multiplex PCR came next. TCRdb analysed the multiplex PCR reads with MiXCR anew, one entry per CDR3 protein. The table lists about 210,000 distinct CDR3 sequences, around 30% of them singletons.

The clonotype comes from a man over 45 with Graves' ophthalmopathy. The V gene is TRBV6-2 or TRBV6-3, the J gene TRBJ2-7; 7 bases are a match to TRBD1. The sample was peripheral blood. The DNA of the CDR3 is TGTGCCAGCAGATCCCGGGACAGAGGAATATACGAGCAGTACTTC. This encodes CASRSRDRGIYEQYF.